This T cell receptor (beta chain) was recovered during a study of T-cell memory formation after mild COVID-19. TCR alpha and TCR beta cDNA libraries carrying sample barcodes and UMIs were produced by 5'RACE using constant-segment primers. TCRdb reprocessed the 5' RACE reads via MiXCR and lists one record per CDR3 protein. The data show 140,000 to 150,000 distinct CDR3 sequences, 15% to 20% seen once. Whole-study findings and limits: Pre-infection memory already had some responding clones, implying cross-reactive memory joined.

The germline CDR1 and CDR2 sequences are SNHLY and FYNNEI. V dropped 2 bases and J dropped 1; count of bases not matched to a gene: 12. The CDR3 sequence is 18 residues long. Notes on this clonotype: The antigen is not known.

Sequencing used PBMCs or a T cell subset sorted from them (not recorded which). The receptor's source is an adult woman who had mild COVID-19 (a few samples of this study predate the infection). Cell type and time point are not known. The chain links TRBV2 to TRBJ1-1; 8 bases are a match to TRBD1. The chain's CDR3 is CASSERLYGQGGNTEAFF. In DNA form, the CDR3 reads TGTGCCAGCAGTGAAAGGTTATATGGACAGGGAGGGAACACTGAAGCTTTCTTT. The full variable domain, with the rest looked up from reference TRBV2 and TRBJ1-1, is EPEVTQTPSHQVTQMGQEVILRCVPISNHLYFYWYRQILGQKVEFLVSFYNNEISEKSEIFDDQFSVERPDGSNFTLKIRSTKLEDSAMYFCASSERLYGQGGNTEAFFGQGTRLTVV.